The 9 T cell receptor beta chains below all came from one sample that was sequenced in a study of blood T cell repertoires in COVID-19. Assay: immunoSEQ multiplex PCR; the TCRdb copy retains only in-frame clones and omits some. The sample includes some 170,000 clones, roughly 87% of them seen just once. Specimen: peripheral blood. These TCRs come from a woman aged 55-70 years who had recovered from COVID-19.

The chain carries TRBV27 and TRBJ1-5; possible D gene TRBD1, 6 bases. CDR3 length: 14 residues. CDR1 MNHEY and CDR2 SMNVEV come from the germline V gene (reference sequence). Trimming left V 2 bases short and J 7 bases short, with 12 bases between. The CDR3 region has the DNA TGTGCCAGCAGTTTAAACGGGGGGCTCCAGCCCCAGCATTTT. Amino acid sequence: CASSLNGGLQPQHF.

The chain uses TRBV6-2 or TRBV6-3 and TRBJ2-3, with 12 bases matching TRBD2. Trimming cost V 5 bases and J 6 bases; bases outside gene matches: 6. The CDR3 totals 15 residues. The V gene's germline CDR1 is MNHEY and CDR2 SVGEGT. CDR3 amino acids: CASSTWTSGEDTQYF. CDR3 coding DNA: TGTGCCAGCAGTACATGGACTAGCGGGGAGGATACGCAGTATTTT.

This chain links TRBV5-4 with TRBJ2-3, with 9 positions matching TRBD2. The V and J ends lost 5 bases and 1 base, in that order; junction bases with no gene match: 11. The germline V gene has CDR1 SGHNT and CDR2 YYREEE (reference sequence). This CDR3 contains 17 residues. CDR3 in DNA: TGTGCCAGCAGGAGGGCGGGGGGGCCGAGCGGCACAGATACGCAGTATTTT. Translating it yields CASRRAGGPSGTDTQYF. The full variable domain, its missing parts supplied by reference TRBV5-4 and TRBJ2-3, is ETGVTQSPTHLIKTRGQQVTLRCSSQSGHNTVSWYQQALGQGPQFIFQYYREEENGRGNFPPRFSGLQFPNYSSELNVNALELDDSALYLCASRRAGGPSGTDTQYFGPGTRLTVL.

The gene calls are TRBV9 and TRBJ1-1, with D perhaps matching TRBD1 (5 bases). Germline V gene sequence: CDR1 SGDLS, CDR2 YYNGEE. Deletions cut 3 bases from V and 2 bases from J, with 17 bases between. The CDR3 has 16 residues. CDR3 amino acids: CASSAIQAGNNTEAFF. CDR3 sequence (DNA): TGTGCCAGCAGCGCTATCCAGGCAGGGAATAACACTGAAGCTTTCTTT.

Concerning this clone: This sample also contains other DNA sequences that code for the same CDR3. The DNA of the CDR3 is TGTGCCAGCAGTTTTGGGGGGTCTTACGAGCAGTACTTC. Protein product: CASSFGGSYEQYF. The chain employs TRBV12-3 or TRBV12-4 and TRBJ2-7; possibly TRBD2 for D (6 bases). This CDR3 comprises 13 residues. V gave up 3 bases and J gave up 4 bases, with 10 bases separating them.

CDR3 sequence reads: CASSIWDRGREGYTF. The CDR3 region has the DNA TGTGCCAGTAGTATATGGGACAGGGGGCGCGAAGGCTACACCTTC. This chain links TRBV19 with TRBJ1-2; 12 bases are a match to TRBD1. Per the germline V gene, CDR1 is LNHDA and CDR2 is SQIVND (reference sequence). J was trimmed by 8 bases and V by 2 bases; bases with no gene match: 6. The CDR3 has 15 residues. The variable domain in full, completed from reference TRBV19 and TRBJ1-2, reads DGGITQSPKYLFRKEGQNVTLSCEQNLNHDAMYWYRQDPGQGLRLIYYSQIVNDFQKGDIAEGYSVSREKKESFPLTVTSAQKNPTAFYLCASSIWDRGREGYTFGSGTRLTVV.

As DNA, the CDR3 is TGTGCCAGCAGCGGGCCGGGACAGGGGGCCGTCGAGCAGTACTTC. Residues: CASSGPGQGAVEQYF. The chain links TRBV6-2 or TRBV6-3 to TRBJ2-7, with 12 positions matching TRBD1. V shed 6 bases and J 6 bases; nucleotides not matched to a gene: 9. Germline lookup yields CDR1 MNHEY and CDR2 SVGEGT. This CDR3 region has 15 residues.

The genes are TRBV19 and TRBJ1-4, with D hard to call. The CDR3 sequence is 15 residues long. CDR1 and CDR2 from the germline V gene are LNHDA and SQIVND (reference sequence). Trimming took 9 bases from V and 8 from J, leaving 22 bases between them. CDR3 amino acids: CASRSADAGGEKLFF. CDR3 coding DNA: TGTGCCAGCCGATCCGCGGACGCCGGAGGAGAAAAACTGTTTTTT. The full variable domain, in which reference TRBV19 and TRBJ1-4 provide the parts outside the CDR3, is DGGITQSPKYLFRKEGQNVTLSCEQNLNHDAMYWYRQDPGQGLRLIYYSQIVNDFQKGDIAEGYSVSREKKESFPLTVTSAQKNPTAFYLCASRSADAGGEKLFFGSGTQLSVL.

CDR3 coding DNA: TGTGCCAGCAGGTGGACCTCAGGGGAAGTGCAGTACTTC. It is translated as CASRWTSGEVQYF. V gene TRBV2 combines with J gene TRBJ2-7; possible D gene TRBD1, 6 bases. The CDR3 runs to 13 residues. Trimming removed 6 bases at V and 9 bases at J, with 18 bases between. Germline V CDR1 and CDR2: SNHLY, FYNNEI.